These T cell receptor beta chains were read from a single sample in a study of OX40 agonist ivuxolimab in advanced cancers. Profiling relied on immunoSEQ multiplex PCR, and the TCRdb table lists in-frame clones only, not all of them. The sample shows about 73,000 clones, about 90% of them seen only once. This material consisted of CD4+ or CD8+ T cells sorted from blood, taken in a trial of the OX40 agonist ivuxolimab. The receptors shown here come from an adult with an advanced solid tumor such as melanoma, head and neck, liver or kidney cancer. CDR3s leave out the opening cysteine and the closing phenylalanine or tryptophan. Each record gives: J gene, V gene, clone size, CDR3 length, CDR3 protein. Size tells how often a clone was seen (once, few, many) or the class of an expanded clone, and some rows leave it out.

TRBJ1-1 | TRBV5-1 | NA | 11 | ASSLDGDTEAF
TRBJ2-5 | TRBV30 | NA | 12 | AWGEERGQETQY
TRBJ2-7 | TRBV6-5 | NA | 13 | ASSGPGTGGYEQY
TRBJ2-2 | TRBV7-8 | NA | 15 | ASSSRQGAGIGGELF
TRBJ1-1 | TRBV5-6 | NA | 12 | ASRSTGLNTEAF
TRBJ1-1 | TRBV11-2 | NA | 13 | ASSSMTGKLSGAF
TRBJ1-2 | TRBV5-4 | few | 13 | ASSLREGAPGGYT
TRBJ1-4 | TRBV6-5 | NA | 11 | ASSPRRNEKLF
TRBJ2-7 | TRBV5-1 | NA | 13 | ASSTLQGAQNEQY
TRBJ1-4 | TRBV7-9 | NA | 10 | ASSSTFQKLF
TRBJ1-4 | TRBV7-9 | NA | 12 | ASSQGQGNEKLF
TRBJ1-1 | TRBV7-2 | NA | 11 | ASSRRVNTEAF
TRBJ2-7 | TRBV19 | NA | 12 | ASKTSGSSYEQY
TRBJ2-1 | TRBV2 | NA | 14 | ASSGGAGGSWAEQF
TRBJ1-5 | TRBV2 | NA | 11 | ASSGTGNQPQH
TRBJ2-1 | TRBV5-1 | NA | 15 | ASSPGLAGGPGNEQF
TRBJ2-1 | TRBV10-3 | few | 14 | AISGSASGVYNEQF
TRBJ1-4 | TRBV7-9 | once | 9 | AIPGGEKLF
TRBJ1-3 | TRBV10-3 | NA | 13 | ATEGRGLSGNTIY
TRBJ2-3 | TRBV19 | NA | 14 | ASASRGAARTDTQY
TRBJ2-5 | TRBV27 | NA | 12 | ASSFGPDRETQY
TRBJ1-1 | TRBV19 | NA | 11 | ASSTGLVVAAF
TRBJ2-3 | TRBV15 | NA | 14 | ATSTPSGGDKDTQY
TRBJ2-7 | TRBV5-8 | NA | 12 | ASSRDRERVKQY
TRBJ1-1 | TRBV6-1 | NA | 11 | ASTSGEGTRAF
TRBJ2-5 | TRBV12-5 | NA | 11 | ASGLGAGETQY